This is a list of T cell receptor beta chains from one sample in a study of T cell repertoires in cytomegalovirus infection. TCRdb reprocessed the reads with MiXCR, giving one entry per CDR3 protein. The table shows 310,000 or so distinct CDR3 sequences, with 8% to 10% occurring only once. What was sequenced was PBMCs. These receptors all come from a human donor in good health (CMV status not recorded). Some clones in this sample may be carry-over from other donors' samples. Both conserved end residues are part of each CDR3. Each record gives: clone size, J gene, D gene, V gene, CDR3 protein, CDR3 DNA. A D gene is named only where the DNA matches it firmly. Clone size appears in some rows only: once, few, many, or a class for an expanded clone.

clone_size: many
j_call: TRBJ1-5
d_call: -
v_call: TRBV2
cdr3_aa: CASREQRHSNQPQHF
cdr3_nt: TGTGCCAGCAGGGAACAGCGACATAGCAATCAGCCCCAGCATTTT

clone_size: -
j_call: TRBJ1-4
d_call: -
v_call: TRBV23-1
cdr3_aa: CASSQSWGGLHRSEKLFF
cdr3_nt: TGCGCCAGCAGTCAATCGTGGGGGGGGCTACACCGAAGTGAAAAACTGTTTTTT

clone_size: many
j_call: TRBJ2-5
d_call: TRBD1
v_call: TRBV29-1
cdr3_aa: CSVFPRQGQETQYF
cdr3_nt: TGCAGCGTCTTTCCCCGACAGGGTCAAGAGACCCAGTACTTC

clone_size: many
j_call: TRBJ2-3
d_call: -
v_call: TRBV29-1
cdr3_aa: CSVVGISTDTQYF
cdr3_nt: TGCAGCGTTGTAGGGATAAGCACAGATACGCAGTATTTT

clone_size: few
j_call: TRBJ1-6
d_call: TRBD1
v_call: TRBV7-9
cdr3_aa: CASSRETGYNSPLHF
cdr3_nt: TGTGCCAGCAGCCGTGAGACAGGGTATAATTCACCCCTCCACTTT

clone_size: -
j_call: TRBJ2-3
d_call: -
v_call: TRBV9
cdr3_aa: CASSASTRDTQYF
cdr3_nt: TGTGCCAGCAGCGCAAGTACAAGGGATACGCAGTATTTT

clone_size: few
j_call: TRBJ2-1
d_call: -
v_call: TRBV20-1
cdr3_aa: CSARDRGAFSYNEQFF
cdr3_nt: TGCAGTGCCCGGGACCGGGGGGCCTTCTCCTACAATGAGCAGTTCTTC

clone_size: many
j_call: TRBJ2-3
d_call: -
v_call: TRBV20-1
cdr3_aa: CSAMLTQAGPDTQYF
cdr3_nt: TGCAGTGCTATGCTGACGCAAGCCGGGCCAGATACGCAGTATTTT

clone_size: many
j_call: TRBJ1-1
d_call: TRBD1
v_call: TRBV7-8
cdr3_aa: CASRSTGGWSTEAFF
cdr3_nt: TGTGCCAGCAGGTCTACAGGGGGCTGGAGCACTGAAGCTTTCTTT

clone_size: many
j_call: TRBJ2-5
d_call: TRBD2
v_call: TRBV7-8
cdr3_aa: CASSLSGGGRFQETQYF
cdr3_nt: TGTGCCAGCAGCTTATCGGGCGGGGGGCGCTTCCAAGAGACCCAGTACTTC

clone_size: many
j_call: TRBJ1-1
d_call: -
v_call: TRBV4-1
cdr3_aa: CASSQGGREAFF
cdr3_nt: TGCGCCAGCAGCCAAGGGGGCAGGGAAGCTTTCTTT

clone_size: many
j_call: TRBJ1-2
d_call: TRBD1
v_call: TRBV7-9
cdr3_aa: CASSLGQGAAEF
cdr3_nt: TGTGCCAGCAGCCTCGGACAGGGTGCCGCTGAATTC

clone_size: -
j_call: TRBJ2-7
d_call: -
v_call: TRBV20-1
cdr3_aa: CSAAGGSYEQYF
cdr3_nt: TGCAGTGCTGCCGGCGGTTCCTACGAGCAGTACTTC

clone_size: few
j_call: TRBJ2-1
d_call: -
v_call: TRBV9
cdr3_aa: CASSVEGGLNNEQFF
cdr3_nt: TGTGCCAGCAGCGTAGAGGGGGGGCTTAACAATGAGCAGTTCTTC

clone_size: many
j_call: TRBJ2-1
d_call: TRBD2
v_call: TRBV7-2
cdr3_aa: CASRSTSGVNEQFF
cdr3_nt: TGTGCCAGCAGGTCGACTAGCGGGGTTAATGAGCAGTTCTTC

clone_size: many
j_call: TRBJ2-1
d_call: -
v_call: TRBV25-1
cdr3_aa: CASSEVNEQFF
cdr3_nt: TGTGCCAGCAGTGAAGTCAATGAGCAGTTCTTC

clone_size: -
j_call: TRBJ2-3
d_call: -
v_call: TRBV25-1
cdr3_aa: CASRGFNVRASTDTQYF
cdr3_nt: TGTGCCAGCAGGGGGTTTAACGTCCGTGCGAGCACAGATACGCAGTATTTT

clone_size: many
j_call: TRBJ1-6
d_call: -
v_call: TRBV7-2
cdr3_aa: CASSLARESPLHF
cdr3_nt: TGTGCCAGCAGCTTAGCACGGGAGTCACCCCTCCACTTT

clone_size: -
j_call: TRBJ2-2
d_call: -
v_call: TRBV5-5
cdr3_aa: CASSLVGVNTGELFF
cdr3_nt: TGTGCCAGCAGCTTGGTGGGGGTAAACACCGGGGAGCTGTTTTTT

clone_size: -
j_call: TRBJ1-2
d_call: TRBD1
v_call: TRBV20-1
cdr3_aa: CSASRPRTGGNYGYTF
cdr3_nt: TGCAGTGCTTCGAGACCTAGGACAGGGGGGAACTATGGCTACACCTTC

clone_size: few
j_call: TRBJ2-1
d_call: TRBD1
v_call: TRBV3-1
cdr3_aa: CASSLPGQGRNGEQFF
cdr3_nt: TGTGCCAGCAGCCTCCCAGGACAGGGGAGAAACGGTGAGCAGTTCTTC